What follows are 10 T cell receptor beta chains derived from one specimen sequenced in a study of blood T cell repertoires in COVID-19. Using immunoSEQ multiplex PCR, the repertoire was profiled, and TCRdb retains in-frame clones only, with some absent. The sample carries about 250,000 clones, 92% recorded once. The sequenced material came from peripheral blood. These receptors were collected from a man under 40 with COVID-19, enrolled during active disease.

V gene TRBV7-2 combines with J gene TRBJ2-1, with 7 bases matching TRBD1. The germline gives CDR1 SGHTA, CDR2 FQGNSA. The CDR3 totals 14 residues. J gave up 3 bases and V 4 bases, and 3 bases lay outside the gene matches. The CDR3 nucleotides are TGTGCCAGCAGCTGGGGGACAGTCTACAATGAGCAGTTCTTC. Its protein product is CASSWGTVYNEQFF.

The chain carries TRBV18 and TRBJ2-7, with TRBD1 as a possible D gene (8 bases). Per germline, CDR1 KGHSH and CDR2 LQKENI. This CDR3 is 20 amino acids long. Trimming left V 6 bases short and J 1 base short, with 31 bases between. The CDR3 DNA follows: TGTGCCAGCTCGCACGAGCGGGACAGGAGTATGGCAAACCTATCCTACGAGCAGTACTTC. Translated: CASSHERDRSMANLSYEQYF.

The gene calls are TRBV6-6 and TRBJ1-4; D unclear. The CDR3 is 12 amino acids. The germline V gene has CDR1 MNHNY and CDR2 SVGAGI (reference sequence). The V end was cut by 10 bases, the J end by 7 bases, with 13 bases between. CDR3: CATATGTEKLFF. The CDR3 DNA follows: TGTGCCACTGCGACGGGAACTGAAAAACTGTTTTTT.

The V gene is TRBV3-1 (or the pseudogene TRBV3-2), the J gene TRBJ2-5; 13 bases are shared with TRBD2. From germline, CDR1 is LGHDT and CDR2 YNNKEL (reference sequence). V shed 4 bases and J 1 base; nucleotides not matched to a gene: 12. The CDR3 totals 19 residues. The CDR3 protein is CASSLYQTSGGPIQETQYF. The DNA of the CDR3 is TGTGCCAGCAGCCTATACCAGACTAGCGGGGGGCCCATCCAAGAGACCCAGTACTTC.

The rearrangement uses TRBV7-9 and TRBJ1-1; possible D gene TRBD1, 6 bases. V was clipped by 5 bases and J by 5 bases, with 12 bases between them. Per germline, CDR1 SEHNR and CDR2 FQNEAQ (reference sequence). The CDR3 totals 13 residues. For the CDR3, the DNA is TGTGCCAGCAGCCTCACAGGGAGTACTGAAGCTTTCTTT. It codes for CASSLTGSTEAFF.

The chain recombines TRBV5-5 with TRBJ2-3; 8 nucleotides match TRBD1. The V and J ends lost 4 bases and 1 base, in that order; junction bases with no gene match: 5. The CDR3 has 15 residues. Germline V lookup: CDR1 SGHKS, CDR2 YYEKEE (reference sequence). CDR3 nucleotides: TGTGCCAGCAGCGACACAGGGGGAGGCACAGATACGCAGTATTTT. Its translation is CASSDTGGGTDTQYF.

The DNA of the CDR3 is TGTGCCAGCAGCCCGACTAGCAGCCCCTACAATGAGCAGTTCTTC. Translated, it gives CASSPTSSPYNEQFF. This chain connects TRBV7-3 to TRBJ2-1, with 7 nucleotides matching TRBD2. Germline CDR1 SGHTA, CDR2 FQGTGA. The trim removed 5 bases at V and 2 bases at J, leaving 6 bases unmatched. This CDR3 has 15 residues.

The V call is TRBV6-1, the J call TRBJ1-2, with TRBD1 as a possible D gene (6 bases). In germline, CDR1 is MNHNS, CDR2 SASEGT. The CDR3 covers 17 residues. V was cut by 2 bases and J by 1 base, with 17 bases left in between. CDR3 sequence (DNA): TGTGCCAGCAGTGAATTTGGGACAAGGGCCTATAACTATGGCTACACCTTC. It yields the protein CASSEFGTRAYNYGYTF.

Points on this clone: Additional DNA sequences in this sample encode the identical CDR3. The chain carries TRBV6-5 and TRBJ1-5; TRBD1 matches 11 bases. V dropped 8 bases and J dropped 4; count of bases not matched to a gene: 4. The CDR3 spans 14 residues. Germline V gene sequence: CDR1 MNHEY, CDR2 SVGAGI. The chain's CDR3 is CASSGTGGNQPQHF. In nucleotides, the CDR3 is TGTGCCAGCTCCGGGACAGGGGGAAATCAGCCCCAGCATTTT.

The V and J genes are TRBV5-1 and TRBJ2-5; TRBD1 agrees at 7 bases. This CDR3 spans 14 amino acids. Germline V gene data show CDR1 as SGHRS and CDR2 as YFSETQ. With 2 bases clipped from V and 4 bases from J, the junction kept 5 bases outside the gene matches. Written as DNA, the CDR3 is TGCGCCAGCAGCTTTACAGGGGCGGGAGAGACCCAGTACTTC. Translation gives CASSFTGAGETQYF. The full variable domain, rest sourced from reference TRBV5-1 and TRBJ2-5, is KAGVTQTPRYLIKTRGQQVTLSCSPISGHRSVSWYQQTPGQGLQFLFEYFSETQRNKGNFPGRFSGRQFSNSRSEMNVSTLELGDSALYLCASSFTGAGETQYFGPGTRLLVL.